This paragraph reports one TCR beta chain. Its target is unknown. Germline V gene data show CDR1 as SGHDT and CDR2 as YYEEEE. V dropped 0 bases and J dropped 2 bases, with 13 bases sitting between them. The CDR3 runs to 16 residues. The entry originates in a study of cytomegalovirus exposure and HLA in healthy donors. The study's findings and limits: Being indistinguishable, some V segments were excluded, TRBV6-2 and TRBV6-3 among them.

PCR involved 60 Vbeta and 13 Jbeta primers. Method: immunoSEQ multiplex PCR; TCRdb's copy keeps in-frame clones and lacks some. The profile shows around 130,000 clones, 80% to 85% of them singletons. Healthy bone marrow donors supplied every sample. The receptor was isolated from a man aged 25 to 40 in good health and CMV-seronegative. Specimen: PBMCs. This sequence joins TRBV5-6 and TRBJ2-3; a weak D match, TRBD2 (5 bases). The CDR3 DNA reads TGTGCCAGCAGCTTGGGAGGGAATCCGTACACAGATACGCAGTATTTT. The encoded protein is CASSLGGNPYTDTQYF. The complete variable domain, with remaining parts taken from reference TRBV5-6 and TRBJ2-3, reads DAGVTQSPTHLIKTRGQQVTLRCSPKSGHDTVSWYQQALGQGPQFIFQYYEEEERQRGNFPDRFSGHQFPNYSSELNVNALLLGDSALYLCASSLGGNPYTDTQYFGPGTRLTVL.